The present T cell receptor beta chain was sequenced within a study of cytomegalovirus exposure and HLA in healthy donors. General study points: Fewer than 200 TCR beta chains were listed as cytomegalovirus-associated. Specificity of a few CMV-associated chains for CMV antigens was verified in vitro. Per a later analysis, about 17,000 TCR beta sequences showed association with HLA alleles at 0.05 false discovery rate.

Germline V CDR1 and CDR2: SGHKS, YYEKEE (reference sequence). Between the trimmed V and J ends, which lost 3 bases and 0 bases, there was a span of 10 bases. The CDR3 is made up of 15 amino acids. It was with 60 Vbeta and 13 Jbeta primers that the PCR ran. TCRdb's table, derived via immunoSEQ multiplex PCR, lists solely in-frame clones and lacks some. The sample includes approximately 80,000 clones, 72% of them seen just once. In the case of this clone: Its target is unknown.

The sequence was collected from a woman between 35 and 50 years old in good health and CMV-seropositive. Specimen: PBMCs. The chain carries TRBV5-5 and TRBJ1-3; the D is unclear. CDR3 region: CASSSGLLSGNTIYF. The DNA of the CDR3 is TGTGCCAGCAGCTCGGGTCTCCTCTCTGGAAACACCATATATTTT.